This T cell receptor (beta chain) was sequenced for a study of cytomegalovirus exposure and HLA in healthy donors (dated by TCRdb to about 2017). For the wider study: An earlier analysis of around 600 of the donors reported more than 250 Gb of sequence data and 117 million unique TCR beta sequences from 150 million to 200 million T cells. An early release covering around 630 HLA-typed donors comprised 300 to 350 gigabases of sequencing data and tens of millions of unique TCR sequences. Of the roughly 400 genotyped donors, less than 85% were placed in the genetic ancestry cluster associated with self-reported Caucasian donors. The study was designed to test whether signatures of past pathogen exposure could be identified by cataloging public T cell receptors. The study profiled the T cell repertoires of some 610 subjects by immunosequencing and related them to cytomegalovirus serostatus. Besides the first cohort of 666 subjects, a separate validation cohort made up of over a hundred different subjects was used. To predict cytomegalovirus infection status, the study combined high-throughput TCR immunosequencing, statistical association of individual TCRs with disease status, and machine learning. In a later analysis, previously published TCR beta repertoires from 550 to 700 donors were re-analyzed and high-resolution HLA genotyping was added so that TCR occurrence patterns could be studied. The later analysis used no new phenotypic data to find candidate immune exposures, relying instead on TCR beta sequences and their occurrence across donors. An earlier analysis of 587 of the donors used high-throughput TCR beta sequencing to judge whether each TCR beta V gene segment behaved as functional or pseudogenic. Donor age, sex, ethnicity and CMV serostatus were compiled together with the repertoire data. A later genetic analysis used genome-wide SNP genotypes for 398 of the 666 donors, treating that subset as a discovery cohort. All discovery cohort repertoires had been generated on a single sequencing platform. Class I and class II HLA loci were covered by the typing at four-digit resolution. The number of donors typed differed by locus, with roughly 620-630 for A, B, C, DRB1 and DQB1, around 500 for DQA1, 600 to 610 for DPA1, and 450 to 480 for DPB1. A handful of DR-DQ haplotypes were handled as single units for association and clustering because linkage in the cohort was strong. Among some 400 genotyped donors of the cohort, an average of approximately 220,000 unique TCR beta nucleotide sequences was sequenced per donor, of which about 20% were non-productive. General findings and caveats noted by the study authors: Because counts were too low, roughly 16 rarely observed V segments, including chromosome 9 orphons, were left out of the earlier analysis of 587 of the donors. Because the 87-base-pair reads could not distinguish some IMGT-functional V segments, including TRBV6-2 and TRBV6-3, those segments were excluded. Compared with the 666-donor mean, donors in an Asian-associated ancestry cluster had fewer N-insertions in productive TCRs, according to a later genetic analysis. A further reported finding was that TCR beta sequences accurately predicted the HLA-A and HLA-B alleles for most subjects in the first cohort. Assigning TCR associations to individual alleles was difficult when HLA alleles, especially DR and DQ, strongly co-occurred. The study listed 150 to 200 TCR beta chains as associated with cytomegalovirus. The cohort was sequenced for TCR beta chains only, and without alpha or paired-chain data the features that could be detected were limited. In an earlier analysis of 450 to 750 of the donors, most TCR beta V segments appeared in productive rearrangements about 87% or about 30% of the time, broadly matching IMGT annotations. A later analysis reported that several top co-occurrence clusters appeared linked to parvovirus B19, influenza, CMV and Epstein-Barr virus. The authors suggested that the approach could potentially be extended to other disease states and immunological phenotypes. An association between a missense DCLRE1C variant and V-gene and J-gene trimming of TCR beta chains was found in a later genetic analysis and replicated in an independent cohort. For the cohort, immune exposure information was limited to CMV serostatus. Because HLA typing was unavailable for some donors at each locus, only the typed subset was used in association tests. Correlated functional status among segregating V segments might reflect linkage disequilibrium, but an unknown experimental factor could not be ruled out. Compared with equally common non-associated chains, HLA-associated TCR beta chains in a later analysis were more clonally expanded and had lower generation probabilities. A later analysis found that most CMV-associated TCR beta chains appeared HLA-restricted, with HLA associations seemingly driven largely by CMV exposure. While some public TCRs were present in many individuals, most TCR sequences turned up only very rarely across donors. Presence/absence analyses assumed roughly uniform sequencing depth across donors, an assumption that may not hold. At a false discovery rate of 0.05, a later analysis linked 16,000 or so TCR beta sequences to specific HLA alleles. Three of the identified cytomegalovirus-associated TCR beta chains were confirmed in vitro to be specific for cytomegalovirus antigens. In a later analysis, TCR association rates were found to vary across HLA loci, with the most associated TCRs seen for DRB1 alleles and the fewest for HLA-C alleles. A cluster of highly shared sequence variants was judged likely to represent a technical artifact of the sequencing pipeline. Cytomegalovirus status was reported to be diagnosed by the classifier with high specificity and sensitivity in both the original and validation cohorts.

For this clone: Its antigen is unknown. Per-base quality was not reported, and no clone a single base away is much larger than it.

V loses 3 bases at its end and J loses 2 bases; junction bases beyond the gene matches: 5. The CDR1 and CDR2 encoded by the germline V gene are SGDLS and YYNGEE. The CDR3 runs 15 residues from the cysteine to the phenylalanine. CDR3 DNA only is kept here, 45 bases in frame from base 1. Library preparation used the immunoSEQ multiplex PCR assay. For the multiplex PCR, a mixture combining 60 forward primers for TCR Vbeta segments and 13 reverse primers for TCR Jbeta segments was used. Amplification of the CDR3 region of rearranged TCR beta genes was performed with a multiplex PCR assay on genomic DNA. Amplified TCR beta libraries were sequenced as 87-base-pair reads on the Illumina HiSeq System. In the original analysis: Across the 700 or so repertoires, a later analysis counted roughly 84 million unique TCR beta chains, approximately 10 million of which were shared by at least two donors. A nearest-neighbor algorithm error-corrected the raw reads and collapsed the reads into unique sequences, merging closely related sequences to remove PCR and sequencing errors. CDR3 sequences were aligned to IMGT reference sequences to assign V, D and J gene segments. For a sequence to be retained, a match of at least six nucleotides was required to both a V gene segment and a J gene segment. A rearrangement counted as productive if the CDR3 had no stop codons and remained in frame with V and J, and every other rearrangement counted as non-productive. Following IMGT convention, CDR3 was defined as the stretch from the second conserved V-encoded cysteine to the conserved J-encoded phenylalanine. The earlier analysis of some 580 of the donors excluded any sequence lacking an unambiguous match to a single V gene segment. An earlier analysis of just under 600 of the donors called V segments functional above 56.7% productive rearrangements and segregating when the between-donor standard deviation exceeded 5%. A statistical classification framework was built to diagnose cytomegalovirus status from the catalog of TCR beta chain sequences. In a later analysis, V and J genes were assigned by comparing TCR nucleotide sequences against IMGT/GENE-DB human TR gene sequences. The TCRdist pipeline was used in a later analysis to assign CDR3 sequences and most-parsimonious VDJ recombination scenarios. In a later analysis, every TCR beta chain was defined by the combination of its CDR3 amino acid sequence and its V-gene family, and reads without a unique V-gene family were dropped. A later analysis removed 550 to 650 highly shared, low-generation-probability nucleotide sequences to deal with suspected cross-contamination and a sequencing artifact. For each public chain, a later analysis derived a clonal expansion index from normalized ranks of inferred template counts within each repertoire. A later analysis computed generation probabilities with a VDJ recombination model fitted to out-of-frame rearrangements, and checked the results against IGoR. Hypergeometric tests were used in a later analysis to score TCR-TCR, TCR-HLA and TCR-CMV co-occurrence, with a repertoire-size bias correction applied to the TCR pairs. False discovery rates were estimated in a later analysis by permuting HLA or CMV assignments 20 times. A later analysis grouped co-occurring TCRs with DBSCAN, adding TCRdist sequence similarity when clustering within HLA-allele-positive subsets. For co-occurrence clustering, repertoires with fewer than 30,000 or more than 120,000 public chains were excluded, along with about five repertoires with anomalous nucleotide sharing. TCRdb mirrors the immuneACCESS table, restricted to in-frame sequences. Some clones are absent from its copies; in checked studies, under half trace to an unresolved V gene, and the reason for the others is unknown. The V and J calls and clone size are taken from that table; D and trimming were inferred from the DNA. The table for this sample lists 150,000 to 200,000 clones; 80% to 90% of them were counted only once. The ten largest clonotypes hold approximately 2% of the sample.

In total, approximately 610 healthy bone marrow donors made up the cohort. At the time of sampling, every cohort member was nominally healthy, though immune exposures that went unrecorded were likely present. The donor tested CMV seronegative and was one of the 352 seronegative cohort members. Every donor gave a peripheral blood sample, and the peripheral blood mononuclear cells from that sample were used for TCR beta sequencing. The Qiagen DNeasy Blood Extraction Kit was used to extract genomic DNA from the blood cell samples. The sample was PBMCs. The rearranged chain carries TRBV9 and TRBJ1-1, with 9 junctional bases fitting TRBD1. This receptor was obtained from a woman aged 18-29 years in good health and CMV-seronegative. The CDR3 reads CASSEGTGLNTEAFF. The DNA sequence follows: TGTGCCAGCAGCGAAGGGACAGGGTTAAACACTGAAGCTTTCTTT. The CDR3 plus the reference TRBV9 and TRBJ1-1 genes for the other parts give the full variable domain: DSGVTQTPKHLITATGQRVTLRCSPRSGDLSVYWYQQSLDQGLQFLIQYYNGEERAKGNILERFSAQQFPDLHSELNLSSLELGDSALYFCASSEGTGLNTEAFFGQGTRLTVV.